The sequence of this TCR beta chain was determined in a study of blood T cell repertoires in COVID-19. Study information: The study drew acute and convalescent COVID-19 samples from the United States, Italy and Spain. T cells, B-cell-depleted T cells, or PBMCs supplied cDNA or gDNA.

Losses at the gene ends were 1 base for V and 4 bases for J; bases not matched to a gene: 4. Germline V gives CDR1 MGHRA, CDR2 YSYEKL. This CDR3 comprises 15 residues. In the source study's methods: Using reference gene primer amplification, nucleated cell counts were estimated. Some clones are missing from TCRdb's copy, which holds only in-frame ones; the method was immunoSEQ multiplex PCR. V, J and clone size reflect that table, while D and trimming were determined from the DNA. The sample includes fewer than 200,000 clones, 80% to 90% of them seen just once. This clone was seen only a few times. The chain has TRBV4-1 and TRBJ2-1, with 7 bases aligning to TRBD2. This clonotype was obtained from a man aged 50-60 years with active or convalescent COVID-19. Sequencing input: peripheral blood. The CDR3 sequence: CASSQAGGGYNEQFF. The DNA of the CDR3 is TGCGCCAGCAGCCAAGCGGGGGGTGGGTACAATGAGCAGTTCTTC.